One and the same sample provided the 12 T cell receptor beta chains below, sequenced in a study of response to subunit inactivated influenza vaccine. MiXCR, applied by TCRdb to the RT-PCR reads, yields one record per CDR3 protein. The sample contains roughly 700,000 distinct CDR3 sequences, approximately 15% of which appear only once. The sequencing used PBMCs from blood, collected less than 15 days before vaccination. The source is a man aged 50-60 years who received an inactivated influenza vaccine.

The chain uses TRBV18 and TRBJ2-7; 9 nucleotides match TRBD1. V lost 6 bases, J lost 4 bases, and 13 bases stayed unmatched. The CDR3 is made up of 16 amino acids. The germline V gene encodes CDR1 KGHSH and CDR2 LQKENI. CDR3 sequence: CASSPDSRDREYEQYF. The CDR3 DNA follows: TGTGCCAGCTCCCCAGACAGCCGGGACAGGGAATACGAGCAGTACTTC.

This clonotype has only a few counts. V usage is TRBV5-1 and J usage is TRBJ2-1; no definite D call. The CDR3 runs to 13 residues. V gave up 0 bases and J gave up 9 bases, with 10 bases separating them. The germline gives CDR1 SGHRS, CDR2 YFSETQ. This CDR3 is CASSLGFALEQFF. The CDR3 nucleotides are TGCGCCAGCAGCTTGGGTTTCGCTCTTGAGCAGTTCTTC.

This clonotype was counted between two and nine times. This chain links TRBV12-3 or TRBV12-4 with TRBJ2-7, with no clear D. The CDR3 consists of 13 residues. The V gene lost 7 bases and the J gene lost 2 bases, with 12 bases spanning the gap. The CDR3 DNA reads TGTGCCAGCACTCCCGGACCGACCTACGAGCAGTACTTC. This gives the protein CASTPGPTYEQYF.

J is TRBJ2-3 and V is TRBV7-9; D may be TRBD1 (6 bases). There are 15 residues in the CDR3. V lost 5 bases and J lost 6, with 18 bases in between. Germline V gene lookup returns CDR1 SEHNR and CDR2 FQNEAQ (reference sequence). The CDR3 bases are TGTGCCAGCAGCCCAATGGGGGCGGCAGGGGATACGCAGTATTTT. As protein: CASSPMGAAGDTQYF.

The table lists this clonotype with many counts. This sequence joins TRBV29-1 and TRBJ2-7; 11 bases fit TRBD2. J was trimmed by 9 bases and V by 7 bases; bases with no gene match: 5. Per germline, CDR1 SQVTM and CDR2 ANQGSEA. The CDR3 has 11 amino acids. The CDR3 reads CSGRSGGGQYF. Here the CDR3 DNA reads TGCAGCGGCCGTAGCGGGGGGGGGCAGTACTTC.

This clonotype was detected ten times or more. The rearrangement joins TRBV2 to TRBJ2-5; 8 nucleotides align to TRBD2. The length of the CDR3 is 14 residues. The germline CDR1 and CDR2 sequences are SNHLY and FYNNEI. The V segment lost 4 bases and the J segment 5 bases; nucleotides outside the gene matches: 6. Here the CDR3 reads CASSGLAGRETQYF. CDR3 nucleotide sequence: TGTGCCAGCAGTGGTCTAGCGGGCAGGGAGACCCAGTACTTC.

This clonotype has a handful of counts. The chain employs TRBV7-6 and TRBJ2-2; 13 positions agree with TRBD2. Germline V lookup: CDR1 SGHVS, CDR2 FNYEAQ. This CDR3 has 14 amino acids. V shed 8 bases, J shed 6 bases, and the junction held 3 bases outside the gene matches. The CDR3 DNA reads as TGTGCCAGCGGGACTAGCGGGGCTCCCGGGGAGCTGTTTTTT. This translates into CASGTSGAPGELFF.

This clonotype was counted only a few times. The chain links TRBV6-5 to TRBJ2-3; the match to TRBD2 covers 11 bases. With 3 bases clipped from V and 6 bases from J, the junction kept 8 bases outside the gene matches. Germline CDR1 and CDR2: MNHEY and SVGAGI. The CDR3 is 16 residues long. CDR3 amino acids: CASSYRVAGGPDTQYF. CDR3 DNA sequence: TGTGCCAGCAGTTATCGGGTAGCGGGGGGGCCCGATACGCAGTATTTT.

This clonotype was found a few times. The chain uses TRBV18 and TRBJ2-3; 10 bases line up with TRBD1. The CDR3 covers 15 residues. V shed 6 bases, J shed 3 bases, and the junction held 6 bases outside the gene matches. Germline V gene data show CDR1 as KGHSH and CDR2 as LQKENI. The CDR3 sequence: CASSVPGQGTDTQYF. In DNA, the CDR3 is TGTGCCAGCTCTGTCCCGGGACAGGGGACAGATACGCAGTATTTT.

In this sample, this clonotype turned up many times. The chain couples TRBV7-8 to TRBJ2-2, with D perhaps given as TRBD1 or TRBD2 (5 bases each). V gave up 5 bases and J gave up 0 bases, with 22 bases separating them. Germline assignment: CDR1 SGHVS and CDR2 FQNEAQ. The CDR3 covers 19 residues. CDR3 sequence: CASSPTLTGRGANTGELFF. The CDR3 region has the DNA TGTGCCAGCAGCCCAACTCTCACCGGACGGGGCGCGAACACCGGGGAGCTGTTTTTT.

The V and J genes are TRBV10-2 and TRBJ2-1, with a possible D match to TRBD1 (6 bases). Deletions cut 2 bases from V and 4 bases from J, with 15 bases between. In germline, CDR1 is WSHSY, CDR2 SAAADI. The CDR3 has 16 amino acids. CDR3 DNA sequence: TGCGCCAGCAGTGAGACCTTAGGACAGCTTTACAATGAGCAGTTCTTC. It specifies CASSETLGQLYNEQFF.

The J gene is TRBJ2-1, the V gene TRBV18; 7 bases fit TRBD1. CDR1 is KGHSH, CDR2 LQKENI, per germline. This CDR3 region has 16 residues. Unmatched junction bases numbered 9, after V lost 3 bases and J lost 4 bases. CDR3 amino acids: CASSPDRANSYNEQFF. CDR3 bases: TGTGCCAGCTCACCCGACAGGGCGAATTCGTACAATGAGCAGTTCTTC. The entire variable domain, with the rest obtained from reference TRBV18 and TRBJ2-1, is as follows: NAGVMQNPRHLVRRRGQEARLRCSPMKGHSHVYWYRQLPEEGLKFMVYLQKENIIDESGMPKERFSAEFPKEGPSILRIQQVVRGDSAAYFCASSPDRANSYNEQFFGPGTRLTVL.